A single sample gave rise to the 13 T cell receptor beta chains below, sequenced in a study of Graves' ophthalmopathy and Graves' hyperthyroidism. RNA transcripts provided the template for amplifying TCR beta CDR3 regions. The workflow started with a first-round RT-PCR run with HTBI primers and then moved on to a second-round multiplex PCR. TCRdb redid the calling of the multiplex PCR reads with MiXCR, one entry per CDR3 protein. The sample records over a million distinct CDR3 sequences, about 35% being singletons. Sequencing input: peripheral blood or thyroid tissue (not recorded which). Receptors were obtained from an adult man with Graves' hyperthyroidism.

The genes are TRBV20-1 and TRBJ2-7, with 9 bases that match TRBD1. This CDR3 comprises 13 residues. Germline V CDR1 and CDR2: DFQATT, SNEGSKA (reference sequence). Trimming cost V 6 bases and J 4 bases; bases outside gene matches: 7. In DNA form, the CDR3 reads TGCAGTGCCAATACAGGGGGCTTTTACGAGCAGTACTTC. Protein: CSANTGGFYEQYF.

As for this clonotype: Germline is not matched at one junction end, which may reflect a read error. The gene calls are TRBV20-1 and TRBJ2-2, with no clear D. CDR1 is DFQATT and CDR2 is SNEGSKA in the germline V gene (reference sequence). The CDR3 is 13 amino acids. DNA for the CDR3: TGCAGTGCTAGCGCTGATGCTACCGCGGAGCTGTTTTTT. Its protein is CSASADATAELFF.

At least ten counts were recorded for this clonotype. The chain couples TRBV9 to TRBJ1-2, with 9 nucleotides matching TRBD1. The CDR3 has 16 residues. In germline, CDR1 is SGDLS, CDR2 YYNGEE. V shed 3 bases and J 2 bases; nucleotides not matched to a gene: 8. In nucleotides, the CDR3 is TGTGCCAGCAGCGGAGGTCCGGGACAGGGAAACTATGGCTACACCTTC. Translated, it gives CASSGGPGQGNYGYTF.

This clonotype was seen a single time. This clone may be a read error of a much larger clone one base away. The chain recombines TRBV2 with TRBJ2-5; 7 nucleotides match TRBD2. Germline V gene lookup returns CDR1 SNHLY and CDR2 FYNNEI. Germline trimming cut 10 bases from V and 2 bases from J; bases unmatched to any gene: 16. The CDR3 covers 16 residues. CDR3 DNA sequence: TGTGCCAACAGCTCCCGACGCGGGGGACGGCAAGAGACCCAGTACTTC. It translates to CANSSRRGGRQETQYF.

This clonotype was observed a few times. The chain couples TRBV7-2 to TRBJ2-7; perhaps TRBD1 as D (5 bases). CDR3 length: 16 amino acids. Germline-derived CDR1 and CDR2 are SGHTA and FQGNSA. V was clipped by 1 base and J by 4 bases, with 17 bases between them. The CDR3 DNA reads as TGTGCCAGCAGCTTAGTATCAGGGCTCAGCGATTACGAGCAGTACTTC. Encoded protein: CASSLVSGLSDYEQYF.

Details on this clonotype: This may come from a read error, since a much larger clone is one base off. The rearrangement joins TRBV4-3 to TRBJ1-4; 8 bases agree with TRBD1. Per the germline V gene, CDR1 is LGHNA and CDR2 is YSLEER. CDR3 length equals 15 residues. The CDR3 DNA sequence: TGCGCCAGCAGCCGCACCGGACAGGGTGCTGAAATACTGTTTTTT. Protein product: CASSRTGQGAEILFF.

As for this clonotype: A read error is likely, as this CDR3 ends without the conserved phenylalanine or tryptophan. The DNA is omitted, as the CDR3 cannot be located on it reliably, and the CDR3 follows TCRdb's listing. The V and J genes are TRBV15 and TRBJ2-6; TRBD2 was called by the table and not checked on the DNA. Germline V gene data show CDR1 as LNHNV and CDR2 as YYDKDF (reference sequence). With termini counted, the CDR3 has 8 amino acids. The CDR3 loop reads CATSRDAS.

The chain is built from TRBV4-2 and TRBJ2-2; perhaps TRBD1 as D (5 bases). Between the trimmed V and J ends, which lost 6 bases and 7 bases, there was a span of 15 bases. This CDR3 comprises 14 residues. CDR1 is LGHNA, CDR2 YNFKEQ, per germline. The CDR3 nucleotides read TGTGCCAGCAGTCAAAGGACAATCGGCGGGGAGCTGTTTTTT. Translating it yields CASSQRTIGGELFF.

The J gene is TRBJ2-5, the V gene TRBV29-1, with 7 nucleotides matching TRBD1. Per the germline V gene, CDR1 is SQVTM and CDR2 is ANQGSEA. The CDR3 contains 14 residues. The junction had 12 bases not matched to a gene; V was cut back by 7 bases and J by 4 bases. The CDR3 reads CSASTGRGAETQYF. The CDR3 DNA is TGCAGCGCCTCGACAGGGAGAGGTGCAGAGACCCAGTACTTC.

This chain uses TRBV12-3 or TRBV12-4 with TRBJ1-2; the match to TRBD1 covers 8 bases. V lost 7 bases, J lost 0 bases, and 13 bases stayed unmatched. The CDR3 has 17 amino acids. The CDR3 DNA reads TGTGCCAGCACCATAGGGGCAGGGGGCCGATCTAACTATGGCTACACCTTC. This sequence encodes CASTIGAGGRSNYGYTF.

The chain carries TRBV15 and TRBJ2-5; D unresolved. CDR3 length equals 12 residues. Germline values: CDR1 LNHNV, CDR2 YYDKDF (reference sequence). The V gene lost 7 bases and the J gene lost 4 bases, with 10 bases spanning the gap. CDR3 protein: CATNPGLETQYF. The DNA of the CDR3 is TGTGCCACCAACCCAGGTCTAGAGACCCAGTACTTC.

V is TRBV10-3 and J is TRBJ2-3; possibly TRBD2 for D (5 bases). The germline CDR1 and CDR2 sequences are ENHRY and SYGVKD. This CDR3 has 15 residues. Trimming stripped 6 bases from V and 0 bases from J, with 13 bases between. CDR3 region: CAIRTTQWSTDTQYF. DNA for the CDR3: TGTGCCATCAGGACTACCCAATGGAGCACAGATACGCAGTATTTT.

This clonotype was recorded at least ten times. The CDR3 nucleotides are TGTGCCAGCAGCGCCGCCGGGGACTTCAATCAGCCCCAGCATTTT. Translation gives CASSAAGDFNQPQHF. V gene TRBV7-2 combines with J gene TRBJ1-5; the D gene is possibly TRBD1 (5 bases). Germline CDR1 is SGHTA and CDR2 is FQGNSA. Deletions cut 5 bases from V and 3 bases from J, with 14 bases between. The CDR3 has 15 residues.